This TCR beta chain was documented in a study of T-cell reconstitution after alpha-beta-depleted transplantation in children (dated by TCRdb to the mid-2010s). Looking at the study overall: Using TCR repertoire profiling, the study quantitatively followed how T-cell immune reconstitution unfolded in children after TCRalphabeta/CD19-depleted allogeneic hematopoietic cell transplantation. Study-level results and caveats: Apparently early alphabetaT-cell count recovery about two months after transplant reportedly relied on only several hundred rapidly expanded clones derived from non-depleted graft cells. Over subsequent months, a decline in hyperexpanded clone frequencies was noted, and after one year, T-cell counts and TCRbeta diversity were mostly ascribed to newly produced T cells. In some patients, high TCRbeta diversity at day 60 was attributed to recipient T cells and intrathymic progenitors that had survived conditioning.

Libraries were prepared through PCR. The run used an Illumina HiSeq 2500. Molecular barcoding was employed in the preparation of TCR libraries, with unique molecular identifiers being used to normalize TCRbeta repertoire quantification. TCRdb handled the public reads itself, with Q25 trimming in fastp and clone calling in MiXCR, and kept productive beta chains. Records with the same CDR3 protein are collapsed into one entry carrying the most frequent genes and DNA. The sample table records about 400,000 distinct CDR3 sequences; around 15% of these occur just once. Clones ranked in the top ten supply 25% to 30% of the sample. What this sample's treatment or condition label stands for: allogeneic hematopoietic cell transplantation with graft depleted of TCRalphabeta T cells and CD19 B cells. The transplant recipients were children given TCRalphabeta/CD19-depleted allogeneic hematopoietic cell grafts.

This clonotype was seen a few times. The antigen this receptor binds is unknown. Base qualities are not provided; no much larger clone lies one nucleotide away. The CDR3 has 14 amino acids, counting the end cysteine and phenylalanine. CDR3 DNA is the only sequence kept; it has 42 bases, read in frame from the first base. CDR1 and CDR2, per the germline V gene, are SGHTA and FQGNSA. The germline V end is reduced by 4 bases and the J end by 9 bases; junction bases left unmatched: 8. This chain is built from TRBV7-2 and TRBJ2-1, with 8 junctional bases fitting TRBD2. This material consisted of PBMCs, mostly from graft donor cells, taken 360 days after TCRalphabeta/CD19-depleted stem cell transplant. The TCR was taken from a boy younger than two who had a stem cell transplant for Wiskott-Aldrich syndrome, so the T cells may come from the graft donor. The sequenced DNA is TGTGCCAGCAGCTCAGCGGGGGTCAAGGGTGAGCAGTTCTTC. It encodes CASSSAGVKGEQFF.